The 26 T cell receptor beta chains below come from one sample, sequenced in a study of blood T cell repertoires in COVID-19 (TCRdb year 2020). The method behind the library was the immunoSEQ multiplex PCR assay. Sourced from immuneACCESS, this table was stored by TCRdb with only in-frame sequences that have V and J called. A share of the clones is absent; for the studies checked, an unresolved V gene accounts for under half, and the remainder has no known explanation. The sample records some 490,000 clones, approximately 91% of which are singletons. Under 9.5% of the sample is held by the ten biggest clonotypes. The specimen sequenced was PBMCs or T cells enriched from blood (not recorded which). These receptors came from a woman in her fifties or sixties who had recovered from COVID-19.

This chain uses TRBV7-6 with TRBJ2-1, with 13 bases fitting TRBD2. The J segment lost 5 bases and the V segment lost 3 bases, leaving 1 base of the junction unmatched. There are 15 residues in the CDR3. The germline V gene encodes CDR1 SGHVS and CDR2 FNYEAQ. The CDR3 sequence: CASSLGLAGNNEQFF. The CDR3 DNA follows: TGTGCCAGCAGCTTGGGACTAGCGGGGAACAATGAGCAGTTCTTC.

The chain combines TRBV6-5 with TRBJ2-1, with 7 positions matching TRBD2. V shed 6 bases and J 9 bases; nucleotides not matched to a gene: 14. CDR1 is MNHEY and CDR2 is SVGAGI in the germline V gene. The CDR3 totals 15 residues. CDR3 residues: CASSRYQAGSSEQFF. The CDR3 DNA follows: TGTGCCAGCAGCCGATACCAAGCGGGGTCCAGTGAGCAGTTCTTC.

The chain is built from TRBV9 and TRBJ1-3; the D is unclear. This CDR3 is 12 amino acids long. Germline CDR1 reads SGDLS; CDR2 reads YYNGEE. V lost 4 bases, J lost 0 bases, and 2 bases lay in between. The CDR3 region is CASSLSGNTIYF. The CDR3 nucleotides read TGTGCCAGCAGCCTCTCTGGAAACACCATATATTTT.

Written as DNA, the CDR3 is TGTGCCAGCTCACAGGGGCTTAACACAGATACGCAGTATTTT. Its translation: CASSQGLNTDTQYF. The chain carries TRBV18 and TRBJ2-3; tentatively, D is TRBD1 (5 bases). Germline V gives CDR1 KGHSH, CDR2 LQKENI. The CDR3 length is 14 residues. The V end was cut by 4 bases, the J end by 2 bases, with 10 bases between.

This chain connects TRBV18 to TRBJ1-1, with D possibly TRBD1 on 5 matching bases. V lost 2 bases and J 11 bases, leaving 15 bases between the germline ends. The germline gives CDR1 KGHSH, CDR2 LQKENI. This CDR3 is 13 amino acids long. The CDR3 is CASSPGAELGAFF. CDR3 bases: TGTGCCAGCTCACCAGGGGCGGAATTGGGGGCTTTCTTT.

The rearrangement joins TRBV19 to TRBJ2-2; the D gene is possibly TRBD1 (6 bases). The V end lost 5 bases, the J end lost 7 bases, and 14 bases lay between the germline ends. This CDR3 has 14 residues. Germline CDR1 and CDR2: LNHDA and SQIVND (reference sequence). CDR3 region: CASSPQGLGGELFF. The DNA of the CDR3 is TGTGCCAGTAGTCCACAGGGTTTGGGCGGGGAGCTGTTTTTT. The full variable domain, its missing parts supplied by reference TRBV19 and TRBJ2-2, is DGGITQSPKYLFRKEGQNVTLSCEQNLNHDAMYWYRQDPGQGLRLIYYSQIVNDFQKGDIAEGYSVSREKKESFPLTVTSAQKNPTAFYLCASSPQGLGGELFFGEGSRLTVL.

The rearrangement uses TRBV5-1 and TRBJ1-1, with D possibly TRBD1 on 6 matching bases. CDR1 SGHRS and CDR2 YFSETQ come from the germline V gene. Deletions cut 2 bases from V and 3 bases from J, with 14 bases between. This CDR3 comprises 15 residues. The CDR3 protein is CASSFNRVKDTEAFF. Written as DNA, the CDR3 is TGCGCCAGCAGCTTCAACAGGGTCAAGGACACTGAAGCTTTCTTT. Based on the CDR3 plus reference TRBV5-1 and TRBJ1-1, the full variable domain is KAGVTQTPRYLIKTRGQQVTLSCSPISGHRSVSWYQQTPGQGLQFLFEYFSETQRNKGNFPGRFSGRQFSNSRSEMNVSTLELGDSALYLCASSFNRVKDTEAFFGQGTRLTVV.

The genes are TRBV9 and TRBJ1-6; TRBD1 is a possible D gene (6 bases). V dropped 0 bases and J dropped 13 bases, with 17 bases sitting between them. The CDR3 spans 15 residues. Germline CDR1 reads SGDLS; CDR2 reads YYNGEE. The CDR3 is CASSVETGHPSPLHF. The CDR3 nucleotides read TGTGCCAGCAGCGTAGAGACAGGACACCCCTCGCCCCTCCACTTT.

Written as DNA, the CDR3 is TGCAGCGTTGGGGGCCAGGGTAGAAATGAGCAGTTCTTC. Its translation is CSVGGQGRNEQFF. The chain couples TRBV29-1 to TRBJ2-1; D is possibly TRBD1 (5 bases). CDR1 is SQVTM, CDR2 ANQGSEA, per germline. The germline V and J ends were trimmed by 4 bases and 7 bases, with 14 bases remaining between them. CDR3 length: 13 residues.

The sample holds one count of this clone. The chain uses TRBV27 and TRBJ2-3; 16 bases match TRBD2. Trimming at V came to 3 bases and at J to 0 bases, leaving 0 bases not matched to a gene. The CDR3 sequence is 17 residues long. CDR1 MNHEY and CDR2 SMNVEV come from the germline V gene (reference sequence). The DNA for the CDR3 is TGTGCCAGCAGTTTGGGACTAGCGGGGGGGAGCACAGATACGCAGTATTTT. Translation gives CASSLGLAGGSTDTQYF.

The rearrangement joins TRBV3-1 (or the pseudogene TRBV3-2) to TRBJ1-3; D unclear. Germline CDR1 and CDR2: LGHDT and YNNKEL (reference sequence). This CDR3 has 15 residues. V was clipped by 3 bases and J by 4 bases, with 13 bases between them. The CDR3 nucleotides are TGTGCCAGCAGCCAGTTCCTCTCGGGGGGAAACACCATATATTTT. Protein: CASSQFLSGGNTIYF.

This clone was seen a few times. The chain couples TRBV7-6 to TRBJ2-2; TRBD1 matches 12 bases. Per germline, CDR1 SGHVS and CDR2 FNYEAQ. This CDR3 is built from 19 residues. J was trimmed by 5 bases and V by 6 bases; bases with no gene match: 16. CDR3 protein: CASSRPGTGGVGGTGELFF. The CDR3 DNA follows: TGTGCCAGCAGTCGCCCGGGGACAGGGGGCGTCGGAGGAACCGGGGAGCTGTTTTTT.

The DNA for the CDR3 is TGTGCCACCAGTGATTCACAGACGTACGAGCAGTACTTC. Protein sequence: CATSDSQTYEQYF. The chain carries TRBV24-1 and TRBJ2-7; the D is unclear. Trimming took 2 bases from V and 4 from J, leaving 8 bases between them. CDR1 and CDR2 from the germline V gene are KGHDR and SFDVKD. The CDR3 spans 13 residues.

V is TRBV11-3 and J is TRBJ2-7; D might be TRBD2 (7 bases). The CDR3 length is 15 residues. The ends were cut back, 1 base at V and 2 bases at J, with 12 bases in the middle. The germline gives CDR1 SGHNT, CDR2 YENEEA. The CDR3 is CASSLAAGAAYEQYF. CDR3 bases: TGTGCCAGCAGCTTAGCGGCGGGGGCCGCCTACGAGCAGTACTTC.

This sequence joins TRBV29-1 and TRBJ1-2; maybe TRBD1 (6 bases). V was shortened by 7 bases and J by 4 bases, with 13 bases between the two germline ends. CDR3 size: 12 residues. Germline CDR1 is SQVTM and CDR2 is ANQGSEA. The CDR3 loop is CSGVGAGYGYTF. DNA of the CDR3: TGCAGCGGAGTGGGGGCTGGCTATGGCTACACCTTC.

Here the CDR3 DNA reads TGTGCCACCAGCAGAGGGTCTGTGGGGGCCATGCTTGGAAACACCATATATTTT. It codes for CATSRGSVGAMLGNTIYF. The V and J genes are TRBV15 and TRBJ1-3; a weak D match, TRBD1 (6 bases). With 1 base removed from V and 3 bases from J, the gap between germline ends came to 19 bases. The germline gives CDR1 LNHNV, CDR2 YYDKDF (reference sequence). There are 18 residues in the CDR3.

V is TRBV3-1 (or the pseudogene TRBV3-2) and J is TRBJ2-3; maybe TRBD1 (7 bases). Germline V gives CDR1 LGHDT, CDR2 YNNKEL (reference sequence). This CDR3 spans 15 amino acids. V was pared by 4 bases and J by 5 bases, with 16 bases between. In nucleotides, the CDR3 is TGTGCCAGCAGCCCCAGGGACCAGGGGGGAGATACGCAGTATTTT. This codes for CASSPRDQGGDTQYF.

This chain joins TRBV11-2 and TRBJ1-6; 8 nucleotides line up with TRBD1. This CDR3 has 14 residues. In germline, CDR1 is SGHAT, CDR2 FQNNGV. V dropped 6 bases and J dropped 7; count of bases not matched to a gene: 5. CDR3 sequence reads: CASRGQGGNSPLHF. The CDR3 DNA follows: TGTGCCAGCAGAGGACAGGGAGGAAATTCACCCCTCCACTTT. Drawing the rest from reference TRBV11-2 and TRBJ1-6, the complete variable domain is EAGVAQSPRYKIIEKRQSVAFWCNPISGHATLYWYQQILGQGPKLLIQFQNNGVVDDSQLPKDRFSAERLKGVDSTLKIQPAKLEDSAVYLCASRGQGGNSPLHFGNGTRLTVT.

The chain recombines TRBV28 with TRBJ2-5; D is perhaps TRBD1 (6 bases). Trimming cost V 3 bases and J 1 base, with 9 bases left between them. This CDR3 contains 14 residues. Per germline, CDR1 MDHEN and CDR2 SYDVKM. The CDR3 protein is CASSLRTAQETQYF. CDR3 DNA sequence: TGTGCCAGCAGTTTGCGGACAGCCCAAGAGACCCAGTACTTC.

This clone appeared once. The rearrangement joins TRBV29-1 to TRBJ2-2, with D perhaps TRBD2 (7 bases). Trimming stripped 7 bases from V and 5 bases from J, with 23 bases between. The CDR3 consists of 16 residues. The germline CDR1 and CDR2 sequences are SQVTM and ANQGSEA. The CDR3 sequence is CSARGEGGGRTGELFF. CDR3 DNA: TGCAGCGCCCGGGGTGAAGGGGGGGGCCGTACCGGGGAGCTGTTTTTT.

The rearrangement joins TRBV6-2 or TRBV6-3 to TRBJ2-3; 7 bases are a match to TRBD2. Germline assignment: CDR1 MNHEY and CDR2 SVGEGT. V was pared by 7 bases and J by 2 bases, with 6 bases of the junction left unmatched. This CDR3 contains 14 residues. CDR3 region: CASNPSGYTDTQYF. The CDR3 DNA follows: TGTGCCAGCAACCCTAGCGGCTACACAGATACGCAGTATTTT.

The chain has TRBV3-1 (or the pseudogene TRBV3-2) and TRBJ2-1; 8 nucleotides match TRBD2. The V gene's germline CDR1 is LGHDT and CDR2 YNNKEL (reference sequence). CDR3 length equals 12 residues. The J segment lost 10 bases and the V segment lost 5 bases, leaving 4 bases of the junction unmatched. CDR3 residues: CASSFLAGEQFF. DNA of the CDR3: TGTGCCAGCAGCTTTTTAGCGGGGGAGCAGTTCTTC.

This rearrangement joins TRBV18 to TRBJ1-3; perhaps TRBD1 as D (6 bases). Germline values: CDR1 KGHSH, CDR2 LQKENI. The V end was cut by 9 bases, the J end by 0 bases, with 18 bases between. The CDR3 runs 16 residues. CDR3 nucleotides: TGTGCCAGTCCGGCCCGGGACACCATCTCTGGAAACACCATATATTTT. Amino acid sequence: CASPARDTISGNTIYF.

This clone has more than one count but fewer than ten. The CDR3 coding sequence is TGTGCCAGCAGCAAAGGCGGGACAGGGCCCAAGGAGCAGTTCTTC. Translating gives CASSKGGTGPKEQFF. The chain has TRBV7-2 and TRBJ2-1, with 9 bases matching TRBD1. J lost 10 bases, V lost 5 bases, and 12 bases had no gene match. The germline CDR1 and CDR2 sequences are SGHTA and FQGNSA. The CDR3 length is 15 residues.

This clone turned up a few times. The chain combines TRBV3-1 (or the pseudogene TRBV3-2) with TRBJ1-4, with 8 bases lining up with TRBD1. Per the germline V gene, CDR1 is LGHDT and CDR2 is YNNKEL (reference sequence). Trimming cost V 2 bases and J 3 bases; bases outside gene matches: 5. The CDR3 spans 16 residues. The CDR3 spells CASSQRQGISNEKLFF. Here the CDR3 DNA reads TGTGCCAGCAGCCAACGACAGGGGATTTCTAATGAAAAACTGTTTTTT.

This clone was counted once. V gene TRBV29-1 combines with J gene TRBJ2-1; 8 nucleotides agree with TRBD2. Germline trimming cut 5 bases from V and 4 bases from J; bases unmatched to any gene: 10. Looked up from germline, CDR1 is SQVTM and CDR2 is ANQGSEA. The CDR3 runs 15 residues. The CDR3 protein is CSVIFSGVEYNEQFF. In DNA form, the CDR3 reads TGCAGCGTTATCTTTAGCGGGGTGGAGTACAATGAGCAGTTCTTC.